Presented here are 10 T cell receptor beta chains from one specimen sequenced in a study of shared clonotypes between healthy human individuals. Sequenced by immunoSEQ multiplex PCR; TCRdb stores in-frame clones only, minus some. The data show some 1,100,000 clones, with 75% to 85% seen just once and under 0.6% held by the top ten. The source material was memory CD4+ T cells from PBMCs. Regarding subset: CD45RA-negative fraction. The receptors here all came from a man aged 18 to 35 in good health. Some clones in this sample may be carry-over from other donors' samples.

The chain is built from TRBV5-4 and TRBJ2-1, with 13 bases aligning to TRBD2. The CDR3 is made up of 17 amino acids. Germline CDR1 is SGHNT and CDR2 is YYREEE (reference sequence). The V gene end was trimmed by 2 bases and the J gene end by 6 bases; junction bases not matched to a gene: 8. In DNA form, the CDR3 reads TGTGCCAGCAGCTTCGGTGGACTAGCGGGAGTTATCAATGAGCAGTTCTTC. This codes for CASSFGGLAGVINEQFF.

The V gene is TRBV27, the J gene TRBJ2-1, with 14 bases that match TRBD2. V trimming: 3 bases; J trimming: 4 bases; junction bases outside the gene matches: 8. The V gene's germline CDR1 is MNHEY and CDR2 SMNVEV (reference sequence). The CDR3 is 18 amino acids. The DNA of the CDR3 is TGTGCCAGCAGTTTCGGACTAGCGGGAGGTCACCTTTACAATGAGCAGTTCTTC. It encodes CASSFGLAGGHLYNEQFF.

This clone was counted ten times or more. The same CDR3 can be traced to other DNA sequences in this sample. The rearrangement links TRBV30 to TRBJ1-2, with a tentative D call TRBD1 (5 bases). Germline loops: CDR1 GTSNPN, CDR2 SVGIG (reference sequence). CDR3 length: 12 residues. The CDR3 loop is CAYRDGNYGYTF. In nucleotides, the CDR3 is TGTGCGTACCGGGACGGTAACTATGGCTACACCTTC.

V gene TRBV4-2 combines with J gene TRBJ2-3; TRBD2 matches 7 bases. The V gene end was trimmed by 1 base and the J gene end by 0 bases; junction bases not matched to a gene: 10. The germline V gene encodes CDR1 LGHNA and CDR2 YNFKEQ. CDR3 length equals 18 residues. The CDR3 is CASSQGWRELSSTDTQYF. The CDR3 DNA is TGTGCCAGCAGCCAAGGTTGGCGGGAGTTATCTAGCACAGATACGCAGTATTTT.

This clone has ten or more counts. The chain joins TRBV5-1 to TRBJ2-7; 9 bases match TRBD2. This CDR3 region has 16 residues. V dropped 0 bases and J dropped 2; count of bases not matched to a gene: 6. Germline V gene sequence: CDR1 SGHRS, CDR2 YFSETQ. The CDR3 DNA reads TGCGCCAGCAGCTTGGCGGTAGCGGGAGAGACCTACGAGCAGTACTTC. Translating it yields CASSLAVAGETYEQYF.

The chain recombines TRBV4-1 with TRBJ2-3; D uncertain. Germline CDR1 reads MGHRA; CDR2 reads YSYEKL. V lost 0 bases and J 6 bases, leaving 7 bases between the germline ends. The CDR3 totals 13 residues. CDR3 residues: CASSQEYRDTQYF. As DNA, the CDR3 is TGCGCCAGCAGCCAAGAGTACCGTGATACGCAGTATTTT.

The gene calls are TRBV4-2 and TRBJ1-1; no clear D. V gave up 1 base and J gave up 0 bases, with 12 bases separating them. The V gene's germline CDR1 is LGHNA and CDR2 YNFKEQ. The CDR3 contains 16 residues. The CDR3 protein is CASSQVIGSMNTEAFF. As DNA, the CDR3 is TGTGCCAGCAGCCAAGTAATCGGATCAATGAACACTGAAGCTTTCTTT.

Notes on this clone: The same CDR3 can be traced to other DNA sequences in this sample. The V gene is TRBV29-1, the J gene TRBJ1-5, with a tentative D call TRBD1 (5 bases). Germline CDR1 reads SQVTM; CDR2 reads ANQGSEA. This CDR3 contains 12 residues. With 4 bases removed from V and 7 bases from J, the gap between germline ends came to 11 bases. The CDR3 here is CSVGGGGQPQHF. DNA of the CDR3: TGCAGCGTTGGGGGGGGTGGGCAGCCCCAGCATTTT.

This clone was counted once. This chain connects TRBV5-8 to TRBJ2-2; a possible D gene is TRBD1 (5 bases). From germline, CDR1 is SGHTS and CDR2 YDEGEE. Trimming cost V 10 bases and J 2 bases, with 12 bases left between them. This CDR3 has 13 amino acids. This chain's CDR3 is CAPNRPNTGELFF. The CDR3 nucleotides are TGTGCCCCTAACAGGCCAAACACCGGGGAGCTGTTTTTT.

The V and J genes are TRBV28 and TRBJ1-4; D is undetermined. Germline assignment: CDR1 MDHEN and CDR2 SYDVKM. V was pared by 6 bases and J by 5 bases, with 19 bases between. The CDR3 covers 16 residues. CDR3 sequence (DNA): TGTGCCAGCAGATCCCCCTCCCCGGGATACAATGAAAAACTGTTTTTT. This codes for CASRSPSPGYNEKLFF.